This T cell receptor beta chain was recovered during a study of CD8+CD57+ T cells in acquired aplastic anemia. The wider study: Mean DNA quantity obtained from sorted CD4+ and CD8+ cells was about 3.5 ug.

As to this clonotype: Its specificity is not known.

V lost 7 bases, J lost 1 base, and 9 bases stayed unmatched. The CDR3 has 16 residues. CDR1 and CDR2 (germline): SNHLY, FYNNEI. Whoever was chosen for sequencing had shown CD8+CD57+ cell expansion by flow cytometry. Study findings and constraints: Patients and controls had in common 25 to 35 CD8+ CDR3 sequences. Patients and controls had CD8+ Simpson's diversity values that were not significantly distinct.

The use of genomic DNA as template underpinned the TCR beta VDJ and CDR3 profiling. TCRdb redid the calling of the reads with MiXCR, one entry per CDR3 protein. Altogether about 160,000 distinct CDR3 sequences are present, 71% being singletons, with the ten largest covering approximately 50%. The clonotype comes from a human donor with aplastic anemia. The chain carries TRBV2 and TRBJ2-3; 9 bases agree with TRBD2. The sample taken for sequencing was sorted CD4+, CD8+, or CD8+CD57+ T cells (not recorded which) from PBMCs. Here the CDR3 reads CASKYGGGAGTDTQYF. The CDR3 DNA is TGTGCCAGCAAGTATGGCGGGGGGGCAGGCACAGATACGCAGTATTTT.